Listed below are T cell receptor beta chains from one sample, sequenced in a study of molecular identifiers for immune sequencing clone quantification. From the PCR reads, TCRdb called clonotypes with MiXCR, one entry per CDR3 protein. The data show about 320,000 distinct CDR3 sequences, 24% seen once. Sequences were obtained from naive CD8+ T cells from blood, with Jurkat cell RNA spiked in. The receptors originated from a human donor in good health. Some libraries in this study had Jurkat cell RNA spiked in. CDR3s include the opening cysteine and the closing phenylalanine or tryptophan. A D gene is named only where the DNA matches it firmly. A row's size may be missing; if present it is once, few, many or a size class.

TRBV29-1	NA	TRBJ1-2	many	CSVAGGSFGYGYTF	TGCAGCGTTGCCGGAGGGAGTTTTGGCTATGGCTACACCTTC
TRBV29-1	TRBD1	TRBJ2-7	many	CSVVWTGTGTHYEQYF	TGCAGCGTCGTATGGACCGGGACAGGGACGCACTACGAGCAGTACTTC
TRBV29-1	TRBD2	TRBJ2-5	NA	CSVELPGSLAGVEETQYF	TGCAGCGTTGAATTACCCGGATCCTTAGCGGGAGTTGAGGAGACCCAGTACTTC
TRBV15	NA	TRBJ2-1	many	CATSGGPWQFF	TGTGCCACCAGCGGGGGGCCTTGGCAGTTCTTC
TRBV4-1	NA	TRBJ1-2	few	CASSQVGLGSYGYTF	TGCGCCAGCAGCCAAGTTGGTTTAGGTTCCTATGGCTACACCTTC
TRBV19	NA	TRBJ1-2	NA	CASSGKLLHGYTF	TGTGCCAGTAGTGGGAAACTGCTTCATGGCTACACCTTC
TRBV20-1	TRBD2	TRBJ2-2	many	CSARDLRPSGRRGTGELFF	TGCAGTGCTAGAGATTTGAGACCTAGCGGGAGACGGGGCACCGGGGAGCTGTTTTTT
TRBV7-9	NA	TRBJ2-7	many	CASSSTAWATGRYEQYF	TGTGCCAGCAGCTCCACCGCTTGGGCGACAGGGAGGTACGAGCAGTACTTC
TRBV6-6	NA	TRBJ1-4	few	CASSYSFDYSRFEKLFF	TGTGCCAGCAGTTACTCGTTTGATTACAGCCGCTTTGAAAAACTGTTTTTT
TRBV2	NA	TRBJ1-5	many	CASSEDGAPYQPQHF	TGTGCCAGCAGTGAAGACGGGGCGCCCTATCAGCCCCAGCATTTT
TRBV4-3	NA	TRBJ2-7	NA	CASSQVESPTHEQYF	TGCGCCAGCAGCCAAGTGGAGAGCCCGACCCACGAGCAGTACTTC
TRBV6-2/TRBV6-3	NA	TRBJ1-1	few	CASSYESATYTEAFF	TGTGCCAGCAGTTACGAGTCGGCAACATACACTGAAGCTTTCTTT
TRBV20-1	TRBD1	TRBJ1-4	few	CNARTGFNEKLFF	TGCAATGCTAGGACAGGGTTTAATGAAAAACTGTTTTTT
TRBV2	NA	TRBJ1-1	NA	CASIGIMNTEAFF	TGTGCCAGCATCGGGATCATGAACACTGAAGCTTTCTTT
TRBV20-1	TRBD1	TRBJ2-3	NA	CSANSGTESTDTQYF	TGCAGTGCCAACTCCGGGACAGAAAGCACAGATACGCAGTATTTT
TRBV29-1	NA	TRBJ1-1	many	CSVVMGVAEAFF	TGCAGCGTTGTAATGGGCGTGGCTGAAGCTTTCTTT